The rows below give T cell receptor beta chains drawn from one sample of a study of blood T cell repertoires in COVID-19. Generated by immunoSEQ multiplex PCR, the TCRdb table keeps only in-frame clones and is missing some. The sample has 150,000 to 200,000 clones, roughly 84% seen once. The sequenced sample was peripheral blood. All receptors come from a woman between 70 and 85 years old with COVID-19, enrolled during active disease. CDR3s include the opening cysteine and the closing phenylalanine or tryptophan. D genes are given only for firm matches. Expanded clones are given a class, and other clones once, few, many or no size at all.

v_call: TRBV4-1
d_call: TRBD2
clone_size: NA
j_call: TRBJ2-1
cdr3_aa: CASSHRELAGGQSEQFF
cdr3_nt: TGCGCCAGCAGCCATCGCGAACTAGCGGGGGGGCAGAGTGAGCAGTTCTTC

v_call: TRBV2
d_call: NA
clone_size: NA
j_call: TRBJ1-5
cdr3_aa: CASSLVRVTQSNQPQHF
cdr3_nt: TGTGCCAGCAGCCTGGTCAGGGTGACACAGAGCAATCAGCCCCAGCATTTT

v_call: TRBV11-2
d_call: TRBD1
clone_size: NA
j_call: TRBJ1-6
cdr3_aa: CASRAGTGNSPLHF
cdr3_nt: TGTGCCAGCAGGGCCGGGACAGGGAATTCACCCCTCCACTTT

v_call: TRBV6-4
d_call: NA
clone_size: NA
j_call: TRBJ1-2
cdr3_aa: CASSAETGPNYGYTF
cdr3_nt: TGTGCCAGCAGCGCAGAGACAGGACCCAACTATGGCTACACCTTC

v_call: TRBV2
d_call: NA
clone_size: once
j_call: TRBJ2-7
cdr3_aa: CASSEYRGTYEQYF
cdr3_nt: TGTGCCAGCAGTGAATACCGGGGAACCTACGAGCAGTACTTC

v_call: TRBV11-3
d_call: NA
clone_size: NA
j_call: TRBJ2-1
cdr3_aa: CASSLQNNEQFF
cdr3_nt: TGTGCCAGCAGCTTACAAAACAATGAGCAGTTCTTC

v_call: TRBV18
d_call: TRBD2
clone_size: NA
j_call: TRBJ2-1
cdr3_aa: CASSAGLAGINEQFF
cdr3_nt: TGTGCCAGCTCAGCCGGACTAGCGGGCATCAATGAGCAGTTCTTC

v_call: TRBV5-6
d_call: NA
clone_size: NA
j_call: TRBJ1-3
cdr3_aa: CASSRGTLVLNTIYF
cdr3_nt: TGTGCCAGCAGCCGCGGGACTTTGGTTTTAAACACCATATATTTT

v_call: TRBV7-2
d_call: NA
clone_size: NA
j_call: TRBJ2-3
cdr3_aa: CASSLVGGPSTDTQYF
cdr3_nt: TGTGCCAGCAGCTTAGTTGGAGGCCCAAGCACAGATACGCAGTATTTT

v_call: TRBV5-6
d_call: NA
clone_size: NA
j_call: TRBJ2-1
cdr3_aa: CATGGDRDYNEQFF
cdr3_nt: TGTGCCACCGGGGGGGACAGGGACTACAATGAGCAGTTCTTC

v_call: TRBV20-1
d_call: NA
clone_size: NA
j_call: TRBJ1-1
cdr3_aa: CSARGYGEAFF
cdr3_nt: TGCAGTGCTAGGGGCTACGGTGAAGCTTTCTTT

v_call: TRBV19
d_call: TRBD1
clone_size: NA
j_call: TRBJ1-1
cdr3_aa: CASSISGQGNTEAFF
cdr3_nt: TGTGCCAGTAGTATCTCGGGACAGGGGAACACTGAAGCTTTCTTT

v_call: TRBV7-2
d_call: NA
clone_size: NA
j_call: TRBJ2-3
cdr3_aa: CASTPAGTGADTQYF
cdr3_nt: TGTGCCAGCACCCCAGCGGGTACCGGTGCAGATACGCAGTATTTT

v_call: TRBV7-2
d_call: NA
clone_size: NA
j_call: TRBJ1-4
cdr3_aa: CASSLGLSNEKLFF
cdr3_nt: TGTGCCAGCAGCTTAGGCCTGAGTAATGAAAAACTGTTTTTT

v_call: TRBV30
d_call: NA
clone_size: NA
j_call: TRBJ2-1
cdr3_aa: CAWKLSYNEQFF
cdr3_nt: TGTGCCTGGAAACTATCCTACAATGAGCAGTTCTTC

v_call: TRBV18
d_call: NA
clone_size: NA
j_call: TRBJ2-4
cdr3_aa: CASVAQGAKNIQYF
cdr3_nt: TGTGCCAGCGTAGCCCAGGGAGCCAAAAACATTCAGTACTTC

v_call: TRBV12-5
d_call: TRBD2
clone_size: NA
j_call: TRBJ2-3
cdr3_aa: CASGLPSGPDTQYF
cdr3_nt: TGTGCTAGTGGTTTGCCTAGCGGACCAGATACGCAGTATTTT